This TCR beta chain was retrieved from a study of control samples from healthy donors and cancer patients. The CDR3 sequence is 17 residues long. The V and J ends lost 3 bases and 2 bases respectively, with 16 bases between them. The germline V gene encodes CDR1 LNHNV and CDR2 YYDKDF (reference sequence). Libraries were prepared by immunoSEQ multiplex PCR; TCRdb keeps only in-frame clonotypes and omits some of them. The data show some 82,000 clones, 87% seen once. The sequenced sample was blood. The TCR originated in a man aged 45-60 years in good health. The J gene is TRBJ2-2, the V gene TRBV15; D is perhaps TRBD2 (5 bases). This CDR3 reads CATSREAVADNTGELFF. CDR3 nucleotide sequence: TGTGCCACCAGCAGGGAGGCCGTAGCAGATAACACCGGGGAGCTGTTTTTT.